This is a list of T cell receptor beta chains from one sample in a study of shared clonotypes between healthy human individuals. TCRdb's copy holds only in-frame clones and misses some; the assay was immunoSEQ multiplex PCR. This table has millions of clones, around 96% appearing once. The sample comprised naive CD8+ T cells sorted from blood. The receptor set was obtained from a man younger than 35 in good health. Each CDR3 is given with its conserved first and last residue. A D gene is named only where the DNA matches it firmly. Expanded clones are given a class, and other clones once, few, many or no size at all.

abundance	d_gene	v_gene	j_gene	CDR3aa	CDR3nt
.	.	TRBV9	TRBJ2-7	CASSSASGYEQYF	TGTGCCAGCAGCTCAGCGAGCGGGTACGAGCAGTACTTC
.	.	TRBV7-8	TRBJ2-7	CASSLSLQITYEQYF	TGTGCCAGCAGCTTAAGCCTGCAAATAACGTACGAGCAGTACTTC
.	TRBD1	TRBV9	TRBJ2-1	CASSGSGTGYNEQFF	TGTGCCAGCAGCGGCTCCGGGACAGGCTACAATGAGCAGTTCTTC
once	.	TRBV4-1	TRBJ2-1	CASSQVGGREQFF	TGCGCCAGCAGCCAAGTGGGGGGGCGAGAGCAGTTCTTC
.	.	TRBV13	TRBJ2-7	CASSEDGYEQYF	TGTGCCAGCAGCGAGGACGGATACGAGCAGTACTTC
.	.	TRBV5-6	TRBJ2-5	CASSLDRAQETQYF	TGTGCCAGCAGCTTGGACAGAGCCCAAGAGACCCAGTACTTC
.	TRBD2	TRBV19	TRBJ2-1	CASSINPQREGVNEQFF	TGTGCCAGTAGTATAAATCCTCAGCGGGAGGGCGTAAATGAGCAGTTCTTC
.	TRBD2	TRBV27	TRBJ2-7	CASANMGGGPDEQYF	TGTGCCAGCGCTAACATGGGCGGGGGGCCAGACGAGCAGTACTTC
.	TRBD1	TRBV6-5	TRBJ2-7	CASSYSTGGPYEQYF	TGTGCCAGCAGTTACTCGACAGGGGGTCCCTACGAGCAGTACTTC
.	TRBD2	TRBV4-3	TRBJ2-5	CASSPGTSGSVQETQYF	TGCGCCAGCAGCCCTGGGACTAGCGGGAGCGTCCAAGAGACCCAGTACTTC
.	.	TRBV27	TRBJ1-2	CASTGDRDYGYTF	TGTGCCAGCACGGGAGACAGAGACTATGGCTACACCTTC
.	TRBD2	TRBV6-6	TRBJ2-2	CASSRTSGSTGGELFF	TGTGCCAGCAGTCGGACTAGCGGGAGCACCGGCGGGGAGCTGTTTTTT
many	TRBD2	TRBV28	TRBJ2-1	CASSSQRGASYNEQFF	TGTGCCAGCAGTTCCCAGCGGGGGGCTTCCTACAATGAGCAGTTCTTC
.	.	TRBV19	TRBJ1-2	CASSNLSGLDYGYTF	TGTGCCAGTAGTAATCTATCGGGACTGGACTATGGCTACACCTTC
.	TRBD2	TRBV30	TRBJ2-1	CAWSFAGGFYNEQFF	TGTGCCTGGAGCTTTGCGGGAGGGTTCTACAATGAGCAGTTCTTC
.	TRBD2	TRBV30	TRBJ2-5	CAWKDGGALETQYF	TGTGCCTGGAAGGACGGGGGGGCCCTGGAGACCCAGTACTTC
.	.	TRBV19	TRBJ1-1	CASSIAGRQNTEAFF	TGTGCCAGTAGTATAGCGGGACGGCAGAACACTGAAGCTTTCTTT
.	.	TRBV5-1	TRBJ2-7	CRSYEQYF	TGTCGGTCCTACGAGCAGTACTTC
.	TRBD1	TRBV7-9	TRBJ1-4	CASSGQGSEKLFF	TGTGCCAGCAGCGGACAGGGAAGTGAAAAACTGTTTTTT
.	.	TRBV7-2	TRBJ2-7	CASSSSAGYEQYF	TGTGCCAGCAGCTCTTCCGCTGGCTACGAGCAGTACTTC
.	.	TRBV2	TRBJ2-3	CATNPTADTQYF	TGTGCCACCAATCCGACTGCTGATACGCAGTATTTT
.	TRBD2	TRBV6-5	TRBJ2-1	CASSLTSGAYNEQFF	TGTGCCAGCAGTCTGACTAGCGGAGCGTACAATGAGCAGTTCTTC
.	TRBD2	TRBV4-1	TRBJ2-7	CASSQDPSGEYYEQYF	TGCGCCAGCAGCCAAGATCCGAGCGGGGAATACTACGAGCAGTACTTC
.	TRBD1	TRBV2	TRBJ1-5	CASRPGQGINQPQHF	TGTGCCAGCAGGCCCGGACAGGGCATCAATCAGCCCCAGCATTTT
.	TRBD1	TRBV4-1	TRBJ2-7	CASSHTGTGWYEQYF	TGCGCCAGCAGCCACACCGGGACAGGGTGGTACGAGCAGTACTTC
.	.	TRBV7-9	TRBJ2-5	CASSLFETGPTKETQYF	TGTGCCAGCAGCTTATTTGAGACAGGTCCCACGAAAGAGACCCAGTACTTC
.	.	TRBV5-1	TRBJ2-4	CASSLEGENIQYF	TGCGCCAGCAGCTTGGAGGGGGAAAACATTCAGTACTTC